This T cell receptor beta chain stems from a study of shared clonotypes between healthy human individuals. V was pared by 4 bases and J by 3 bases, with 14 bases of the junction left unmatched. CDR1 and CDR2 (germline): LGHNT, FRNRAP. The CDR3 contains 18 residues. TCRdb's copy holds only in-frame clones and misses some; the assay was immunoSEQ multiplex PCR. The sample has fewer than 650,000 clones, approximately 80% seen once. The TCR sequence derives from a woman in her thirties or forties in good health. Some clones in this sample may be carry-over from other donors' samples. The V call is TRBV12-5, the J call TRBJ2-1; 8 bases line up with TRBD1. Sequencing was performed on PBMCs. CDR3 loop: CASGSYLRGPKIYNEQFF. The DNA for the CDR3 is TGTGCTAGTGGTTCTTACCTCAGGGGGCCTAAGATCTACAATGAGCAGTTCTTC.